The rows below give T cell receptor beta chains drawn from one sample of a study of T cells in tuberculosis. Profiling relied on immunoSEQ multiplex PCR, and the TCRdb table lists in-frame clones only, not all of them. The sample includes about 38,000 clones, roughly 94% seen only once; the top ten take 4% to 5.5%. The starting material was PBMCs, obtained at tuberculosis diagnosis. These receptors were obtained from an adult with tuberculosis. The CDR3 runs from the conserved cysteine through the conserved F or W. D genes are given only for firm matches. A clone size is listed for some rows: how often the clone was seen (once, few, many), or a class if it is expanded.

TRBV7-9	TRBJ1-2	-	once	CASRPLQGNFDYGYTF	TGTGCCAGCAGGCCTCTTCAGGGTAATTTTGACTATGGCTACACCTTC
TRBV7-2	TRBJ2-3	TRBD2	once	CASSFSGGTTDTQYF	TGTGCCAGCAGCTTTAGCGGGGGAACCACAGATACGCAGTATTTT
TRBV29-1	TRBJ1-5	TRBD1	-	CSVDTGGNQPQHF	TGCAGCGTTGACACAGGGGGGAATCAGCCCCAGCATTTT
TRBV15	TRBJ2-3	TRBD1	-	CATSRKGQGFPDTQYF	TGTGCCACCAGCAGGAAGGGACAGGGGTTCCCAGATACGCAGTATTTT
TRBV27	TRBJ2-1	-	-	CASSFSGGVGEQFF	TGTGCCAGCAGTTTTTCGGGTGGAGTTGGTGAGCAGTTCTTC
TRBV2	TRBJ1-5	TRBD1	-	CASRAGTGGYSNQPQHF	TGTGCCAGTCGCGCCGGGACAGGGGGCTATAGCAATCAGCCCCAGCATTTT
TRBV2	TRBJ2-5	-	-	CASRVGTGIGETQYF	TGTGCCAGCAGGGTAGGAACAGGGATAGGGGAGACCCAGTACTTC
TRBV4-1	TRBJ1-6	TRBD1	-	CASSPTDRGWDSPLHF	TGCGCCAGCAGCCCCACCGACAGGGGGTGGGATTCACCCCTCCACTTT
TRBV27	TRBJ1-1	-	-	CASRTGITEAFF	TGTGCCAGTCGAACAGGGATCACTGAAGCTTTCTTT
TRBV29-1	TRBJ2-7	TRBD1	-	CSVQASTGNEQYF	TGCAGCGTCCAAGCCTCGACAGGGAATGAGCAGTACTTC
TRBV5-1	TRBJ2-2	TRBD1	-	CASRLQGAITGELFF	TGCGCCAGCAGATTGCAGGGGGCAATAACCGGGGAGCTGTTTTTT
TRBV7-9	TRBJ1-1	TRBD1	-	CASSLVQGDTEAFF	TGTGCCAGCAGCTTAGTACAGGGGGACACTGAAGCTTTCTTT
TRBV5-1	TRBJ1-2	-	-	CASSLGQTNGYGYTF	TGCGCCAGCAGCTTGGGCCAAACTAATGGCTATGGCTACACCTTC
TRBV11-2	TRBJ1-2	-	-	CASSLAGDYGYTF	TGTGCCAGCAGCTTGGCAGGGGACTATGGCTACACCTTC
TRBV7-8	TRBJ1-1	-	-	CASSLGFRGVNTEAFF	TGTGCCAGCAGCTTGGGTTTTAGAGGAGTGAACACTGAAGCTTTCTTT
TRBV4-1	TRBJ1-5	-	once	CASSQEPVGNQPQHF	TGCGCCAGCAGCCAAGAACCGGTGGGCAATCAGCCCCAGCATTTT
TRBV6-1	TRBJ2-2	TRBD2	-	CASVGTSGGTGELFF	TGTGCCAGCGTAGGGACTAGCGGGGGCACCGGGGAGCTGTTTTTT